Here is one T cell receptor (beta chain) with its context. Its antigen remains unidentified. The data were taken from a study of cytomegalovirus exposure and HLA in healthy donors. Study-wide results and limits: The authors later found TCR association rates varying by HLA locus, with DRB1 most and HLA-C fewest. Rare sequences made up most TCRs, while some public TCRs were found in many donors.

CDR3 size: 19 residues. Between the trimmed V and J ends, which lost 2 bases and 3 bases, there was a span of 25 bases. The PCR used 60 Vbeta and 13 Jbeta primers. The protocol was immunoSEQ multiplex PCR, while the TCRdb copy is restricted to in-frame clones and leaves out a portion. The data contain 100,000 to 150,000 clones, around four fifths of them seen just once; the ten biggest clones take up approximately 1.1%. This TCR came from a boy aged 5 to 17 in good health and CMV-seronegative. The chain links TRBV23-1 to TRBJ1-1; possibly TRBD1 for D (5 bases). TRBV23-1 is flagged as an ORF with uncertain function. The sample comprised PBMCs. The CDR3, as DNA: TGCGCCAGCAGTCAACACTCTAGGGGCACCCCTTGGGGTGACACTGAAGCTTTCTTT. Translated, it gives CASSQHSRGTPWGDTEAFF.